The TCR beta chain described here comes from a study of blood T cell repertoires in COVID-19. Background on the study: Sample material is recorded as cDNA or gDNA derived from T cells, B-cell-depleted T cells, or PBMCs.

Method: immunoSEQ multiplex PCR; TCRdb's copy keeps in-frame clones and lacks some. The sample includes about 220,000 clones, around 85% seen only once; the top ten take about 1.3%. Those enrolled, adults aged roughly 18 to 90 years, came from around 25 US areas. This CDR3 contains 15 residues. CDR1 and CDR2 from the germline V gene are SEHNR and FQNEAQ (reference sequence). The J segment lost 1 base and the V segment lost 4 bases, leaving 7 bases of the junction unmatched. Material: PBMCs or T cells enriched from blood (not recorded which). The chain has TRBV7-9 and TRBJ2-7, with TRBD2 matching 7 bases. The receptor was derived from a woman between 40 and 50 years old with acute COVID-19. This CDR3 reads CASSSSGKFSYEQYF. CDR3 bases: TGTGCCAGCAGCTCCAGCGGGAAGTTTTCCTACGAGCAGTACTTC.